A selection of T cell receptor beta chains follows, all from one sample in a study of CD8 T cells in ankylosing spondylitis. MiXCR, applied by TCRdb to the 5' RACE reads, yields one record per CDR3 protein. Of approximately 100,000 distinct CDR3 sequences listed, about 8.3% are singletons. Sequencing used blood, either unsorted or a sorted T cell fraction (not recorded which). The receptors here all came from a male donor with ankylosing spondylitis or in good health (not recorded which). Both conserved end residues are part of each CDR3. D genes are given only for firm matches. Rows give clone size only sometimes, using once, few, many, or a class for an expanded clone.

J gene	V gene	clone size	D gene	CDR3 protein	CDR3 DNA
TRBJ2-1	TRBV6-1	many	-	CASSEPAENEQFF	TGTGCCAGCAGTGAACCAGCGGAAAATGAGCAGTTCTTC
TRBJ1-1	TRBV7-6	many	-	CASSLASGRGNTEAFF	TGTGCCAGCAGCTTAGCGTCGGGCAGGGGAAACACTGAAGCTTTCTTT
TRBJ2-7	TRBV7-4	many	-	CASSFEVLRGGRKGSYEQYF	TGTGCCAGCAGCTTTGAGGTCCTGAGAGGGGGTAGAAAAGGCTCCTACGAGCAGTACTTC
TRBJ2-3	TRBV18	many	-	CASSRPSTDTQYF	TGTGCCAGCTCACGACCGTCCACAGATACGCAGTATTTT
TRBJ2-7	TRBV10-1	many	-	CASRGRTVGEAPNSYEQYF	TGCGCCAGCCGAGGACGCACAGTCGGAGAAGCCCCTAACTCCTACGAGCAGTACTTC
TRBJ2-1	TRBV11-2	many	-	CASSSDTPPYNEQFF	TGTGCCAGCAGCTCGGACACACCACCCTACAATGAGCAGTTCTTC
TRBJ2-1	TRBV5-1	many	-	CASSLQVNNEQFF	TGCGCCAGCAGCTTACAGGTAAACAATGAGCAGTTCTTC
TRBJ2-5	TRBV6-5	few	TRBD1	CASSSTLTGIQETQYF	TGTGCCAGCAGTTCGACGCTGACAGGGATCCAAGAGACCCAGTACTTC
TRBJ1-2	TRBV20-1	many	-	CSARTVRVGGYTF	TGCAGTGCTAGGACGGTGAGGGTCGGCGGCTACACCTTC
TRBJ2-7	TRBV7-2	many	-	CASSFAPGGSTYEQYF	TGTGCCAGCAGCTTCGCGCCGGGCGGATCCACCTACGAGCAGTACTTC
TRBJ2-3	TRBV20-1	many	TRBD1	CSGNDRGRGDTQYF	TGCAGCGGCAACGACAGGGGAAGGGGAGATACGCAGTATTTT
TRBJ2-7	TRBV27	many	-	CASSSFRGGSYEQYF	TGTGCCAGCAGTAGCTTCAGGGGGGGGAGCTACGAGCAGTACTTC
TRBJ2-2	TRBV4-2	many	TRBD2	CASSQGWSGSLNTGELFF	TGTGCCAGCAGCCAAGGTTGGAGCGGGAGCCTAAACACCGGGGAGCTGTTTTTT
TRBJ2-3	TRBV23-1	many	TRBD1	CASSQSPGLRSDRVKSTDTQYF	TGCGCCAGCAGTCAATCGCCGGGTCTTCGGTCGGACAGGGTAAAGAGCACAGATACGCAGTATTTT
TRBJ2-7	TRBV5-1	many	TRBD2	CASSSGTVHSYEQYF	TGCGCCAGCAGCAGCGGGACCGTCCACTCCTACGAGCAGTACTTC
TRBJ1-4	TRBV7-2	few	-	CASSLSGGGEKLFF	TGTGCCAGCAGCTTATCCGGGGGAGGAGAAAAACTGTTTTTT
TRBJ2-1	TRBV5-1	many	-	CASSLDRGGNEQFF	TGCGCCAGCAGCTTGGACAGGGGGGGTAATGAGCAGTTCTTC
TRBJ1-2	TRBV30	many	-	CAWSRSYGYTF	TGTGCCTGGAGTAGGAGCTATGGCTACACCTTC
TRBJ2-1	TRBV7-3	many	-	CASSLSPSRIAQFF	TGTGCCAGCAGCTTAAGTCCTAGCCGAATTGCGCAGTTCTTC
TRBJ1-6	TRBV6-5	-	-	CASSLQDPKNNSPLHF	TGTGCCAGCAGTTTACAGGATCCGAAGAATAATTCACCCCTCCACTTT
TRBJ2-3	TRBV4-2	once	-	CASSQARAPRGTDTQYF	TGTGCCAGCAGCCAAGCCCGGGCCCCCCGGGGCACAGATACGCAGTATTTT
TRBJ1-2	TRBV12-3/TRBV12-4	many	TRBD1	CASSPGTAYGYTF	TGTGCCAGCAGCCCCGGGACAGCCTATGGCTACACCTTC
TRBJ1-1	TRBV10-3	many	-	CAISDIQAGGYTEAFF	TGTGCCATCAGTGATATACAGGCTGGGGGCTACACTGAAGCTTTCTTT